This TCR beta chain was found in a study of radiotherapy plus CTLA-4 blockade in lung cancer. Study-level results: Blood-borne expansion of tumor-derived TCR clones followed radiotherapy plus ipilimumab. The best predictor of response was reported to be early blood T cell clone dynamics, with interferon-beta.

V shed 5 bases, J shed 6 bases, and the junction held 4 bases outside the gene matches. CDR1 is SEHNR and CDR2 is FQNEAQ in the germline V gene (reference sequence). CDR3 size: 14 residues. Note on this clone: The antigen remains unidentified.

Profiled with immunoSEQ multiplex PCR; TCRdb holds only in-frame clones, not every one. The data hold 56,000 or so clones, with roughly 84% observed a single time. The chain carries TRBV7-9 and TRBJ1-4; 9 bases align to TRBD1. This receptor was taken from a human donor with non-small cell lung cancer who had a partial response to radiotherapy plus ipilimumab. The sequenced sample was peripheral blood, obtained from a patient treated with radiotherapy plus ipilimumab. The CDR3 spells CASSAQGAYEKLFF. In DNA, the CDR3 is TGTGCCAGCAGCGCACAGGGGGCTTATGAAAAACTGTTTTTT.